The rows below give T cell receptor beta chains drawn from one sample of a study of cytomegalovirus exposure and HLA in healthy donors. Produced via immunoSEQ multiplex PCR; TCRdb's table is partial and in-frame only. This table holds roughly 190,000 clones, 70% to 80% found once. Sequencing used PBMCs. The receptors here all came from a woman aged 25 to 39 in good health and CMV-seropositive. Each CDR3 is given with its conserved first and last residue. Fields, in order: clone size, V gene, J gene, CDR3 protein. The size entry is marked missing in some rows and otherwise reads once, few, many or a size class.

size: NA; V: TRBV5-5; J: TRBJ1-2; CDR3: CASSSRVYGYTF
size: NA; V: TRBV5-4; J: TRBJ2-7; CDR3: CASSSQTDSYEQYF
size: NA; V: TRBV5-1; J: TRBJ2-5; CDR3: CASSAGTSGPEETQYF
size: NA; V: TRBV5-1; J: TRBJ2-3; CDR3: CASSRGDTQYF
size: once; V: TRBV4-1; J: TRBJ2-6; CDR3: CASSHVRARGANVLTF
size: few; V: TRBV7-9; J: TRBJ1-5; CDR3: CASSLVDQPQHF
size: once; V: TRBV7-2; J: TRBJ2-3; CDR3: CASSSPTGLRTDTQYF
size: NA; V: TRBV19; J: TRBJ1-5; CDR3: CASSMGLKADQPQHF
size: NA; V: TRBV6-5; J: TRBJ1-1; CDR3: CASGHDRETEAFF
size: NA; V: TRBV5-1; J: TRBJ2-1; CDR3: CASSLDLIPYNEQFF
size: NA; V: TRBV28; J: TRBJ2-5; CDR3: CASSLTELQETQYF
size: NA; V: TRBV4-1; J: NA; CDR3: CASSPGLAVASYEQYF
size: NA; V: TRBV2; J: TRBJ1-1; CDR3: CASSYRQFMNTEAFF
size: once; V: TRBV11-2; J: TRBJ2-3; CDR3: CASSLARLADTQYF
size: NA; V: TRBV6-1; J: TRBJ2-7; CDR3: CASSEELDTPYEQYF
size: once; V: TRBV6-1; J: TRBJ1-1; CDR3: CASSEHMNTEAFF
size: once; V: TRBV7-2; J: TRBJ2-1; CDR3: CASSFRGRAEEQFF
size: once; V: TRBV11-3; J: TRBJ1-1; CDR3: CASSSTGNAEAFF
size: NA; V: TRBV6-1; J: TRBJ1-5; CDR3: CASSEMENQPQHF
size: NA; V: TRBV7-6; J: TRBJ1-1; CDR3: CASSLTQASTEAFF
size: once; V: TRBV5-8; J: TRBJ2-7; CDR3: CASRYQSWSRDRDRYEQYF
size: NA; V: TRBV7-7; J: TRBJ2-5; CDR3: CASSSSPVQGVGTQYF
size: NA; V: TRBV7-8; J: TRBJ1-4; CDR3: CASSVRDRGRTNEKLFF
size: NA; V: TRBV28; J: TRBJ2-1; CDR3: CASTARLAGGLTEFF
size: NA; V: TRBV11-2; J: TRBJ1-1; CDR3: CASSFGQGNTEAFF
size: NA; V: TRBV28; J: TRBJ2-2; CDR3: CASSSPGLAATGELFF
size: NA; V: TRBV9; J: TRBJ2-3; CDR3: CASSTAGDGDTQYF
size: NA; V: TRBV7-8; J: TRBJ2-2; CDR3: CASRTAGDTGELFF
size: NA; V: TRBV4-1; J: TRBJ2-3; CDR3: CASSQERGSGADTQYF
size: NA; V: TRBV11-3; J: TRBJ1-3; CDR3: CASSLVFGNTIYF
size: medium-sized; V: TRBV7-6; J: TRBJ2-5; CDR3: CASSPRISQETQYF
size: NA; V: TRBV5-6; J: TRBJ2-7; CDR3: CASSPPGLAGASEQYF
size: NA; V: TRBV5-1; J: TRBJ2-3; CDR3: CASSQWTSGGSYADTQYF
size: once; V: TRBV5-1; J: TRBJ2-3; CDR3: CASSTRPGGADTQYF
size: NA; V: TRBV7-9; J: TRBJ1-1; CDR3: CASSFPQGAEAFF
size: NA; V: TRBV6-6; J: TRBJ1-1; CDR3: CASSYSQGHTEAFF
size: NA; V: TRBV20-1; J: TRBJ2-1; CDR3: CSATGRNEQFF
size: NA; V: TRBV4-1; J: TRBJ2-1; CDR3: CASSQYSERVNEQFF
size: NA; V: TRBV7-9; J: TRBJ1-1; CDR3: CASSSPSPGTEAFF
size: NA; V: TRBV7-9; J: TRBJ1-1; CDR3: CASSSPGLGGAEAFF